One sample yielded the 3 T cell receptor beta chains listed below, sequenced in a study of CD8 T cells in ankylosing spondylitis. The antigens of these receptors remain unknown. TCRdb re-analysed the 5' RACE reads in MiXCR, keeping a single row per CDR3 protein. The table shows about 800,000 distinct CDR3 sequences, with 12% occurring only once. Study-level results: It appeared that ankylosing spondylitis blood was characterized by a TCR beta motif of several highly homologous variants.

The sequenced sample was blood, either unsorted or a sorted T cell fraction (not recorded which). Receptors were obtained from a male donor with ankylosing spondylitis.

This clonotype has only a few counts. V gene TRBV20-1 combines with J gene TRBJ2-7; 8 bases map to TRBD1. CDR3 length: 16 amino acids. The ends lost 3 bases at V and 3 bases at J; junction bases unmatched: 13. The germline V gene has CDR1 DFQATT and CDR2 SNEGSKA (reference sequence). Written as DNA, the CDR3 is TGCAGTGCTAGTGGGCAGGGGGCCCCATTAATCTACGAGCAGTACTTC. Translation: CSASGQGAPLIYEQYF.

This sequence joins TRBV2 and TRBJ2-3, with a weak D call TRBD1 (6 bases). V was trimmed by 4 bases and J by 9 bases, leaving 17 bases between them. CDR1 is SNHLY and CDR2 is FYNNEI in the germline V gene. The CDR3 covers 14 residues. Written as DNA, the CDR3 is TGTGCCAGCAGTGGGACAGACTATCTTGGAACGCAGTATTTT. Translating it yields CASSGTDYLGTQYF.

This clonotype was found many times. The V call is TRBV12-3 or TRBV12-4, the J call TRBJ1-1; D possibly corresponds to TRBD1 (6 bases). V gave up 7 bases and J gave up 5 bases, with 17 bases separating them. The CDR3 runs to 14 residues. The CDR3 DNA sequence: TGTGCCAGCACCGTCAGGGGATATGGTACTGAAGCTTTCTTT. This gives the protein CASTVRGYGTEAFF.